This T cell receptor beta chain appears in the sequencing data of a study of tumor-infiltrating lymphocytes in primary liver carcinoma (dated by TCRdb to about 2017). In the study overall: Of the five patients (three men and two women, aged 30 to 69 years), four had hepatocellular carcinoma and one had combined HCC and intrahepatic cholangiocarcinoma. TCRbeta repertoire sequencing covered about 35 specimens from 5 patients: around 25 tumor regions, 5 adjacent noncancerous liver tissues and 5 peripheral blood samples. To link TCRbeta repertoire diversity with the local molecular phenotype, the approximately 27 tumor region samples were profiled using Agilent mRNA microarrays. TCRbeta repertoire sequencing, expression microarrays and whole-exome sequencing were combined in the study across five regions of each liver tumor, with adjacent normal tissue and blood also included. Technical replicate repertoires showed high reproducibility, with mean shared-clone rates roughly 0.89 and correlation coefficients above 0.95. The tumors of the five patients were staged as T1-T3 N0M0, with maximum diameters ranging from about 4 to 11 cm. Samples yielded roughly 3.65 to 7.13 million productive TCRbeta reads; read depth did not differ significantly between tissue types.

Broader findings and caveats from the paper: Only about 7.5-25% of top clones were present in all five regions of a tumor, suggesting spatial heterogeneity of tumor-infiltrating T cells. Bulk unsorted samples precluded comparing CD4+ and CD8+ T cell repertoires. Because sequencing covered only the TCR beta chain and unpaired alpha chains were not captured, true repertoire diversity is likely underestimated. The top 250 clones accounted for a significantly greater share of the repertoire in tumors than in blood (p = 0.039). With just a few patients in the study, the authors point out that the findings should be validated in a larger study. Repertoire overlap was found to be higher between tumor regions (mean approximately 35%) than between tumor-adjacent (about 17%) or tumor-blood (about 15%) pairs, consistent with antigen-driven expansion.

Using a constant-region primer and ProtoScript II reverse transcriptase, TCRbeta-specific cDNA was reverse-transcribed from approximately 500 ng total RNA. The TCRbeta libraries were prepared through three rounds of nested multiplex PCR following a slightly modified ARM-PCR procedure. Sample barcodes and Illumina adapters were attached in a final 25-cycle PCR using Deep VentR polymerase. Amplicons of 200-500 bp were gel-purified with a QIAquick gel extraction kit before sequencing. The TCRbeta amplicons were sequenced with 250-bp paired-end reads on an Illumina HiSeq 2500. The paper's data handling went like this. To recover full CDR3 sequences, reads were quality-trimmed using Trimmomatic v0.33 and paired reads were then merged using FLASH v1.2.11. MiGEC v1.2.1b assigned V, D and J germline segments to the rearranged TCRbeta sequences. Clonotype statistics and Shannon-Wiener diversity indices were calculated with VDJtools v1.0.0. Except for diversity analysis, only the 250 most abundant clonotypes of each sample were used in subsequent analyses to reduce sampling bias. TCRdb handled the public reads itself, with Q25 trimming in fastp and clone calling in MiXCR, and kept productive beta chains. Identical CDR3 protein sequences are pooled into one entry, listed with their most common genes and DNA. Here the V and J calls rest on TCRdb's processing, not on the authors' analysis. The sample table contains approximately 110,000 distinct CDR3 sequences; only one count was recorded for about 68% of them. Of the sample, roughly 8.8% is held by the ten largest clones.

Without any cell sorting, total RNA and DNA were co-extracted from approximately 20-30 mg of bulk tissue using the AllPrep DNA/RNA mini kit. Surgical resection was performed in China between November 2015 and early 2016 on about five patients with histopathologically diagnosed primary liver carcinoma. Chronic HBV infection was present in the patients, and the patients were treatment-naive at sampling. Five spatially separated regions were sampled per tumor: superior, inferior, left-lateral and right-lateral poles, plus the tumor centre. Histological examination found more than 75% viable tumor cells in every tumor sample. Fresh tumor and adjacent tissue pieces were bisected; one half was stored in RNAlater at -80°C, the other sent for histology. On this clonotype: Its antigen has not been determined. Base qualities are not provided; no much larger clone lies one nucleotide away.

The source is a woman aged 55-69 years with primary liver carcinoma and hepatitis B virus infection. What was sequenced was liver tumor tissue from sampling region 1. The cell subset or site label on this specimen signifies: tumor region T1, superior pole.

For the CDR3, the sequence is CSASSRANYGYTF. The DNA sequence is as follows: TGCAGTGCTAGTTCCAGGGCGAACTATGGCTACACCTTC. Rearrangement joined TRBV20-1 to TRBJ1-2; TRBD1 is a weak D gene call, 5 bases matching. Measured from the cysteine to the phenylalanine, the CDR3 is 13 residues long. Only the CDR3 DNA stays, 39 bases, in frame from base 1. Deletion took 3 bases off V and 2 bases off J, with a span of 10 bases between the germline ends. Per the germline V gene (reference sequence), DFQATT is the CDR1 and SNEGSKA is the CDR2.